The clone carrying this T cell receptor (beta chain) was picked up many times. The target antigen is unknown. MiXCR, applied by TCRdb to the 5' RACE reads, yields one record per CDR3 protein. The sample carries some 23,000 distinct CDR3 sequences, around 10% recorded once. Deletions cut 3 bases from V and 7 bases from J, with 3 bases between. Germline values: CDR1 MDHEN, CDR2 SYDVKM. The CDR3 consists of 11 residues. The record originates from a study of spatial heterogeneity in lung cancer. Notes on the study in general: The study found that expanded intratumoral alpha and beta TCR counts tracked tumor mutation counts.

Specified time point: sample taken at primary tumor resection. Material for sequencing was whole RNA from tumor, nontumor lung or frozen PBMC, left unsorted. This specimen was lung tumor tissue, taken at surgery. The V and J genes are TRBV28 and TRBJ1-4; D remains ambiguous. This sequence was found in a male donor with early-stage non-small cell lung cancer. CDR3 DNA: TGTGCCAGCAGTTTGGTTGAAAAACTGTTTTTT. Translating it yields CASSLVEKLFF.